The next 27 T cell receptor beta chains were all read from a single sample in a study of cytomegalovirus exposure and HLA in healthy donors. The data were produced by immunoSEQ multiplex PCR, yet TCRdb's version contains in-frame clones alone and is incomplete. The sample gives some 200,000 clones, about four fifths of which show up once; approximately 2.9% is in the top ten. The sample comprised PBMCs. These receptors originate from a woman under 30 in good health and CMV-seropositive.

The chain uses TRBV5-1 and TRBJ1-1; D is possibly TRBD1 (5 bases). Germline CDR1 is SGHRS and CDR2 is YFSETQ. This CDR3 spans 16 amino acids. Trimming stripped 4 bases from V and 4 bases from J, with 20 bases between. CDR3 DNA sequence: TGCGCCAGCAGCACCGACAGAGTGCAGCTTTCCACTGAAGCTTTCTTT. Its protein is CASSTDRVQLSTEAFF.

V usage is TRBV6-1 and J usage is TRBJ2-7; no reliable D call. The CDR3 runs to 14 residues. Germline CDR1 is MNHNS and CDR2 is SASEGT. V lost 4 bases and J lost 4, with 14 bases in between. CDR3 nucleotide sequence: TGTGCCAGCAGTGTGGCAGCGCGAAGTTACGAGCAGTACTTC. This sequence encodes CASSVAARSYEQYF.

This chain uses TRBV9 with TRBJ2-1; 14 bases match TRBD2. This CDR3 is 16 amino acids long. Germline CDR1 and CDR2: SGDLS and YYNGEE. Losses at the gene ends were 4 bases for V and 7 bases for J; bases not matched to a gene: 7. CDR3 protein: CASSPRTSGGNNEQFF. The DNA of the CDR3 is TGTGCCAGCAGCCCTAGGACTAGCGGGGGGAATAATGAGCAGTTCTTC.

This clone was observed once. The rearrangement uses TRBV4-1 and TRBJ2-7; D is perhaps TRBD1 (5 bases). Germline CDR1 reads MGHRA; CDR2 reads YSYEKL. The CDR3 spans 15 residues. V was pared by 1 base and J by 5 bases, with 15 bases between. CDR3 DNA sequence: TGCGCCAGCAGCCAAGGGCAGGGCGCTTTGGACGAGCAGTACTTC. Protein sequence: CASSQGQGALDEQYF.

This clone was seen just once. This chain links TRBV4-1 with TRBJ2-1; 7 bases match TRBD1. The CDR3 is 15 amino acids. Germline V gene lookup returns CDR1 MGHRA and CDR2 YSYEKL. Trimming removed 7 bases from V and 1 base from J; junction bases left unmatched: 7. The CDR3 loop reads CASNRGGLSYNEQFF. CDR3 DNA sequence: TGCGCCAGCAACCGAGGGGGCTTGTCCTACAATGAGCAGTTCTTC.

The rearrangement links TRBV7-8 to TRBJ2-2; TRBD1 might be the D (5 bases). Germline V gene lookup returns CDR1 SGHVS and CDR2 FQNEAQ. CDR3 size: 17 residues. Trimming pared 5 bases from V and 3 bases from J, leaving 19 bases between. The CDR3 protein is CASSIRQIPSYTGELFF. CDR3 nucleotides: TGTGCCAGCAGCATCCGACAGATTCCCTCTTACACCGGGGAGCTGTTTTTT. Full variable domain (outside the CDR3, taken from reference TRBV7-8 and TRBJ2-2): GAGVSQSPRYKVAKRGQDVALRCDPISGHVSLFWYQQALGQGPEFLTYFQNEAQLDKSGLPSDRFFAERPEGSVSTLKIQRTQQEDSAVYLCASSIRQIPSYTGELFFGEGSRLTVL.

The chain is built from TRBV5-1 and TRBJ2-1; the D gene is possibly TRBD2 (5 bases). Trimming shortened V by 2 bases and J by 2 bases, and 11 bases separated the two germline ends. The CDR3 runs to 15 residues. Germline assignment: CDR1 SGHRS and CDR2 YFSETQ. CDR3 loop: CASSLTAEPYNEQFF. The CDR3 nucleotides are TGCGCCAGCAGCTTAACAGCGGAGCCCTACAATGAGCAGTTCTTC.

The V and J genes are TRBV5-1 and TRBJ2-3; 10 bases fit TRBD2. In germline, CDR1 is SGHRS, CDR2 YFSETQ. V shed 0 bases, J shed 2 bases, and the junction held 3 bases outside the gene matches. The CDR3 length is 16 residues. The CDR3 here is CASSLALAGVTDTQYF. The CDR3 nucleotides are TGCGCCAGCAGCTTGGCGCTAGCGGGGGTCACAGATACGCAGTATTTT.

J is TRBJ2-3 and V is TRBV9; 10 nucleotides agree with TRBD2. CDR3 length: 16 residues. J was trimmed by 3 bases and V by 0 bases; bases with no gene match: 4. Per the germline V gene, CDR1 is SGDLS and CDR2 is YYNGEE. DNA for the CDR3: TGTGCCAGCAGCGTAGGCACTAGCGGGGTGACAGATACGCAGTATTTT. Residues: CASSVGTSGVTDTQYF.

This clone has a single count. This chain links TRBV7-8 with TRBJ1-2, with TRBD1 matching 7 bases. The CDR3 runs to 15 residues. Losses at the gene ends were 4 bases for V and 3 bases for J; bases not matched to a gene: 8. From germline, CDR1 is SGHVS and CDR2 FQNEAQ. As DNA, the CDR3 is TGTGCCAGCAGCTCCACCCGGACAGGAGACTATGGCTACACCTTC. Protein product: CASSSTRTGDYGYTF.

The rearrangement uses TRBV23-1 and TRBJ1-5; a weak D match, TRBD1 (6 bases). TRBV23-1 is classed as an ORF, of uncertain function. This CDR3 comprises 17 residues. Trimming shortened V by 2 bases and J by 0 bases, and 14 bases separated the two germline ends. CDR3 residues: CASSQKRSGASNQPQHF. CDR3 in DNA: TGCGCCAGCAGTCAAAAACGATCAGGGGCTAGCAATCAGCCCCAGCATTTT.

The rearrangement joins TRBV11-3 to TRBJ2-3; D gene uncertain. The CDR3 loop spans 14 amino acids. Germline V gene sequence: CDR1 SGHNT, CDR2 YENEEA. The V gene lost 4 bases and the J gene lost 2 bases, with 10 bases spanning the gap. The CDR3 sequence: CASSSYESTDTQYF. In nucleotides, the CDR3 is TGTGCCAGCAGCTCCTATGAGTCCACAGATACGCAGTATTTT.

The genes are TRBV9 and TRBJ1-2; 8 bases match TRBD1. Germline-derived CDR1 and CDR2 are SGDLS and YYNGEE. The length of the CDR3 is 13 residues. V dropped 3 bases and J dropped 8; count of bases not matched to a gene: 6. The CDR3 DNA is TGTGCCAGCAGCGGACAGGGGTGGGAGGGCTACACCTTC. Encoded protein: CASSGQGWEGYTF.

The chain employs TRBV7-2 and TRBJ2-3, with TRBD2 matching over 11 bases. The germline V gene has CDR1 SGHTA and CDR2 FQGNSA. This CDR3 spans 15 amino acids. The V segment lost 5 bases and the J segment 2 bases; nucleotides outside the gene matches: 3. The CDR3 loop reads CASSTSGGNTDTQYF. The CDR3 nucleotides are TGTGCCAGCAGCACTAGCGGGGGCAACACAGATACGCAGTATTTT. The whole variable domain, remainder taken from reference TRBV7-2 and TRBJ2-3, is GAGVSQSPSNKVTEKGKDVELRCDPISGHTALYWYRQSLGQGLEFLIYFQGNSAPDKSGLPSDRFSAERTGGSVSTLTIQRTQQEDSAVYLCASSTSGGNTDTQYFGPGTRLTVL.

The chain employs TRBV18 and TRBJ1-6; D might be TRBD1 (5 bases). Germline lookup yields CDR1 KGHSH and CDR2 LQKENI. The CDR3 loop spans 14 amino acids. V was shortened by 5 bases and J by 7 bases, with 12 bases between the two germline ends. The CDR3 DNA reads as TGTGCCAGCTCAGGGGGGATCCCGAATTCACCCCTCCACTTT. It yields the protein CASSGGIPNSPLHF.

This rearrangement joins TRBV6-6 to TRBJ1-1, with D hard to call. From germline, CDR1 is MNHNY and CDR2 SVGAGI (reference sequence). V was shortened by 5 bases and J by 6 bases, with 7 bases between the two germline ends. There are 11 residues in the CDR3. CDR3 coding DNA: TGTGCCAGCAGTATGGGCCCTGAAGCTTTCTTT. Amino acid sequence: CASSMGPEAFF.

The chain links TRBV9 to TRBJ2-5; D possibly corresponds to TRBD1 (6 bases). Germline CDR1 reads SGDLS; CDR2 reads YYNGEE. The V and J ends lost 2 bases and 4 bases respectively, with 12 bases between them. This CDR3 is built from 14 residues. CDR3 protein: CASSVGAQVETQYF. The CDR3 coding sequence is TGTGCCAGCAGCGTGGGGGCCCAGGTAGAGACCCAGTACTTC.

The chain uses TRBV19 and TRBJ1-1; no clear D gene. Between the trimmed V and J ends, which lost 7 bases and 2 bases, there was a span of 8 bases. CDR1 is LNHDA, CDR2 SQIVND, per germline (reference sequence). The CDR3 length is 12 residues. This CDR3 reads CASKYTNTEAFF. DNA of the CDR3: TGTGCCAGTAAATACACAAACACTGAAGCTTTCTTT.

This rearrangement joins TRBV9 to TRBJ1-4; no clear D gene. CDR1 and CDR2 from the germline V gene are SGDLS and YYNGEE. The CDR3 loop spans 15 amino acids. Deletions cut 2 bases from V and 7 bases from J, with 15 bases between. The CDR3 DNA follows: TGTGCCAGCAGCGTCCAGGCCGGGGATCTTGAAAAACTGTTTTTT. Residues: CASSVQAGDLEKLFF.

Only a few counts were recorded for this clone. The chain links TRBV10-2 to TRBJ1-6; 8 bases agree with TRBD1. The CDR3 covers 13 residues. Germline V CDR1 and CDR2: WSHSY, SAAADI. The J segment lost 10 bases and the V segment lost 10 bases, leaving 9 bases of the junction unmatched. The CDR3 is CAIGQGVGSPLHF. The DNA of the CDR3 is TGCGCCATTGGACAGGGCGTAGGATCACCCCTCCACTTT.

The chain uses TRBV6-6 and TRBJ2-6, with unresolved D. The germline gives CDR1 MNHNY, CDR2 SVGAGI (reference sequence). Trimming removed 2 bases at V and 0 bases at J, with 8 bases between. This CDR3 has 16 amino acids. CDR3 amino acids: CASSYGLLSGANVLTF. In DNA form, the CDR3 reads TGTGCCAGCAGTTACGGGCTACTCTCTGGGGCCAACGTCCTGACTTTC.

This chain links TRBV2 with TRBJ1-6, with unresolved D. The CDR3 runs to 12 residues. In germline, CDR1 is SNHLY, CDR2 FYNNEI. Trimming stripped 7 bases from V and 14 bases from J, with 15 bases between. CDR3 in amino acids: CASTRTQVTLHF. In DNA form, the CDR3 reads TGTGCCAGCACCCGGACTCAAGTCACCCTCCACTTT.

The chain joins TRBV5-1 to TRBJ2-7; 9 nucleotides align to TRBD1. The CDR3 spans 16 residues. J lost 5 bases, V lost 3 bases, and 12 bases had no gene match. CDR1 SGHRS and CDR2 YFSETQ come from the germline V gene. DNA of the CDR3: TGCGCCAGCAGCTCCTGGTCGGGACAGGGAGGGAACGAGCAGTACTTC. It is translated as CASSSWSGQGGNEQYF.

This clone showed up just a few times. This chain links TRBV27 with TRBJ1-5; D unclear. CDR3 size: 14 residues. Germline-derived CDR1 and CDR2 are MNHEY and SMNVEV (reference sequence). V shed 5 bases and J shed 0 bases, with 8 bases lying between them. CDR3 sequence reads: CASSLRRSNQPQHF. The CDR3 nucleotides read TGTGCCAGCAGTCTGAGGCGTAGCAATCAGCCCCAGCATTTT.

V is TRBV4-2 and J is TRBJ1-5; D may be TRBD1 (6 bases). The CDR3 is 14 amino acids. Germline CDR1 reads LGHNA; CDR2 reads YNFKEQ. The V end lost 4 bases, the J end lost 7 bases, and 14 bases lay between the germline ends. The CDR3 DNA is TGTGCCAGCAGCCGAGGGGGGGCAGGGCAGCCCCAGCATTTT. Its protein product is CASSRGGAGQPQHF.

In this sample, this clone turned up once. The rearrangement uses TRBV7-9 and TRBJ2-5; 9 bases fit TRBD2. CDR3 length: 16 residues. J lost 1 base, V lost 1 base, and 4 bases had no gene match. Germline CDR1 reads SEHNR; CDR2 reads FQNEAQ (reference sequence). The CDR3 sequence is CASSLGGTSFQETQYF. DNA of the CDR3: TGTGCCAGCAGCTTAGGAGGGACTAGCTTCCAAGAGACCCAGTACTTC.

The J gene is TRBJ1-3, the V gene TRBV5-1, with 10 bases that match TRBD1. Germline V gives CDR1 SGHRS, CDR2 YFSETQ. With V trimmed by 0 bases and J by 3 bases, 3 bases remained unmatched. The CDR3 loop spans 16 amino acids. This chain's CDR3 is CASSLGQGALGNTIYF. Written as DNA, the CDR3 is TGCGCCAGCAGCTTGGGACAGGGGGCGCTTGGAAACACCATATATTTT.